The T cell receptor (beta chain) under discussion was sequenced for a study of cytomegalovirus exposure and HLA in healthy donors. Broader study findings: A prior analysis recorded that most TCR beta V segments were productive about 87% or about 30% of the time. Immune exposure data for these donors was limited to CMV serostatus.

Both 60 Vbeta primers and 13 Jbeta primers went into the PCR. Sequencing used immunoSEQ multiplex PCR; TCRdb keeps in-frame clones, though not all of them. This sample's table reports tens of thousands of clones. On this clone itself: Its antigen remains unknown.

The clonotype was recovered from a woman between 35 and 50 years old in good health and CMV-seropositive. The sample comprised PBMCs.

Written as DNA, the CDR3 is TGTGCCAGCAGCTTTGGGACTAGTGCAGATACGCAGTATTTT. Encoded protein: CASSFGTSADTQYF. J is TRBJ2-3 and V is TRBV11-3, with 8 nucleotides matching TRBD2. CDR3 size: 14 residues. Germline CDR1 is SGHNT and CDR2 is YENEEA. V gave up 3 bases and J gave up 4 bases; unmatched junction bases: 3.